One sample yielded the 5 T cell receptor beta chains listed below, sequenced in a study of T cells after yellow fever vaccination. One entry per CDR3 protein, called by TCRdb with MiXCR from the 5' RACE reads. The sample lists 170,000 or so distinct CDR3 sequences, roughly 6.2% occurring once. The specimen was CD4+ T cells sorted from PBMCs, collected on the day of the first yellow fever vaccination. These receptors all stem from a man aged 18 to 30 who received the YFV17D yellow fever vaccine.

This clonotype was picked up many times. The V and J genes are TRBV24-1 and TRBJ2-3; no clear D gene. The germline V and J ends were trimmed by 6 bases and 6 bases, with 12 bases remaining between them. Germline CDR1 KGHDR, CDR2 SFDVKD. The CDR3 length is 13 residues. This CDR3 reads CATSRPVADTQYF. The CDR3 nucleotides are TGTGCCACCAGTAGACCCGTCGCGGATACGCAGTATTTT.

This clonotype was detected many times. This sequence joins TRBV27 and TRBJ1-5, with 11 bases aligning to TRBD1. V shed 3 bases and J 7 bases; nucleotides not matched to a gene: 5. In germline, CDR1 is MNHEY, CDR2 SMNVEV (reference sequence). CDR3 size: 15 residues. As DNA, the CDR3 is TGTGCCAGCAGTTTGGTAGGGACAGGGGGGCAGCCCCAGCATTTT. Protein sequence: CASSLVGTGGQPQHF.

This clonotype came up a few times. The chain uses TRBV7-8 and TRBJ2-3; no clear D. Germline loops: CDR1 SGHVS, CDR2 FQNEAQ. V shed 5 bases and J shed 2 bases, with 14 bases lying between them. CDR3 length: 15 residues. Written as DNA, the CDR3 is TGTGCCAGCAGCCCCCGGGCCGGGCTCACAGATACGCAGTATTTT. This encodes CASSPRAGLTDTQYF.

On this clonotype itself: This sequence may be a read error, since a much larger clone differs from it by one base. The V gene is TRBV21-1, the J gene TRBJ2-5. TRBV21-1 counts as a pseudogene. The CDR3 has 9 residues. CDR3: CASSETQYF. The CDR3 region has the DNA TGTGCCAGCAGTGAGACCCAGTACTTC.

The table lists this clonotype with many counts. At one end, the junction sequence differs from germline, possibly due to a read error. V usage is TRBV10-3 and J usage is TRBJ2-2; the D is unclear. The CDR3 spans 14 residues. Germline CDR1 reads ENHRY; CDR2 reads SYGVKD. In DNA form, the CDR3 reads TGTGCCATCAGGGAGTGGCAGAACACCGGGGAGCTGTTTTTT. Residues: CAIREWQNTGELFF.